This TCR beta chain was captured in a study of PD-1 blockade in mismatch repair-deficient tumors. Study overall: Enrolled about 2013-2016, patients had progressing, pretreated mismatch repair-deficient cancers of more than ten types. Findings and caveats of the study: Rapid post-treatment expansion, then contraction, generally preceding radiologic response, marked tumor-resident clones.

This clone was recorded only once. Its antigen is still unknown. Germline V CDR1 and CDR2: LGHNA, YNFKEQ. CDR3 length: 16 residues. V lost 1 base and J lost 5; bases outside the gene matches: 7. Time point in this sample: 10-day in vitro stimulation with candidate neoantigen peptide 4. PCR or immunohistochemistry showed mismatch repair deficiency in every enrolled patient. Cells were stimulated 10 days with each of seven or eight ELISpot-reactive neoantigens. Method: immunoSEQ multiplex PCR; TCRdb's copy keeps in-frame clones and lacks some. The sample yields about 14,000 clones, 84% seen once. The chain links TRBV4-2 to TRBJ2-1; TRBD2 matches at 8 bases. This material consisted of cells cultured in vitro, taken from a patient treated with pembrolizumab. The TCR comes from an adult with mismatch repair-deficient cancer. The CDR3 sequence is CASSQVHRGGDNEQFF. The CDR3 nucleotides read TGTGCCAGCAGCCAAGTACATCGGGGGGGCGACAATGAGCAGTTCTTC.